Each of the 14 T cell receptor beta chains below was sequenced from the same sample in a study of PD-1 blockade in classical Hodgkin lymphoma. Specified time point: newly diagnosed, previously untreated cHL patient sample. Negative magnetic selection isolated CD4+ T cells from thawed PBMCs. The data were produced by immunoSEQ multiplex PCR, yet TCRdb's version contains in-frame clones alone and is incomplete. The data show some 3,300 clones, with 80% to 85% seen just once and about 2.8% held by the top ten. Sequencing was performed on CD4+ T cells from blood. Receptor source: a human donor with classical Hodgkin lymphoma.

The rearrangement links TRBV7-2 to TRBJ2-5; D ambiguous. V dropped 5 bases and J dropped 2 bases, with 9 bases sitting between them. CDR1 SGHTA and CDR2 FQGNSA come from the germline V gene. The CDR3 loop spans 13 amino acids. The DNA for the CDR3 is TGTGCCAGCAGCCCCCAGAGGCAAGAGACCCAGTACTTC. It translates to CASSPQRQETQYF. Together with reference TRBV7-2 and TRBJ2-5, the CDR3 gives the full variable domain: GAGVSQSPSNKVTEKGKDVELRCDPISGHTALYWYRQSLGQGLEFLIYFQGNSAPDKSGLPSDRFSAERTGGSVSTLTIQRTQQEDSAVYLCASSPQRQETQYFGPGTRLLVL.

The rearrangement joins TRBV7-9 to TRBJ1-1; 8 positions match TRBD1. V was clipped by 5 bases and J by 6 bases; unmatched bases: 11. Germline loops: CDR1 SEHNR, CDR2 FQNEAQ (reference sequence). The CDR3 is 15 residues long. The CDR3 sequence is CASSKDRGGRAEAFF. DNA for the CDR3: TGTGCCAGCAGCAAAGACAGGGGCGGAAGGGCTGAAGCTTTCTTT.

The chain has TRBV11-1 and TRBJ2-1; 8 bases are a match to TRBD1. V gave up 5 bases and J gave up 8 bases; unmatched junction bases: 5. The CDR3 has 13 amino acids. Germline CDR1 is SGHAT and CDR2 is FQDESV (reference sequence). CDR3 sequence (DNA): TGTGCCAGCAGCCTGGACAGGGTAGATGAGCAGTTCTTC. Its translation is CASSLDRVDEQFF.

This sequence joins TRBV5-1 and TRBJ2-7; 14 bases agree with TRBD2. Germline assignment: CDR1 SGHRS and CDR2 YFSETQ. V lost 6 bases, J lost 0 bases, and 5 bases stayed unmatched. The CDR3 runs 16 residues. This CDR3 is CASTGLAGVGSYEQYF. In DNA, the CDR3 is TGCGCCAGCACGGGACTAGCGGGAGTAGGCTCCTACGAGCAGTACTTC.

V gene TRBV6-5 combines with J gene TRBJ1-2; the D is unclear. The CDR3 is 13 residues long. Between the trimmed V and J ends, which lost 0 bases and 6 bases, there was a span of 8 bases. The V gene's germline CDR1 is MNHEY and CDR2 SVGAGI. CDR3: CASSYSEANGYTF. CDR3 coding DNA: TGTGCCAGCAGTTACTCAGAGGCAAATGGCTACACCTTC.

The rearrangement links TRBV28 to TRBJ2-3, with 9 bases that match TRBD2. The CDR3 has 14 residues. V shed 3 bases, J shed 5 bases, and the junction held 3 bases outside the gene matches. CDR1 MDHEN and CDR2 SYDVKM come from the germline V gene. CDR3 DNA: TGTGCCAGCAGTTTGGCGGGAGGGGAAGATACGCAGTATTTT. Its protein product is CASSLAGGEDTQYF.

J is TRBJ2-1 and V is TRBV18, with D uncertain. The V end was cut by 6 bases, the J end by 0 bases, with 12 bases between. The CDR3 runs 15 residues. Germline values: CDR1 KGHSH, CDR2 LQKENI. CDR3 nucleotide sequence: TGTGCCAGCTCTCTGGTGAGAAGCTCCTACAATGAGCAGTTCTTC. Translating gives CASSLVRSSYNEQFF.

The V call is TRBV2, the J call TRBJ2-1; 14 nucleotides match TRBD2. Germline CDR1 is SNHLY and CDR2 is FYNNEI. This CDR3 is built from 16 residues. V shed 7 bases, J shed 3 bases, and the junction held 5 bases outside the gene matches. The CDR3 DNA reads as TGTGCCAGCACCCCCGGACTAGCGGGAGGCTACAATGAGCAGTTCTTC. Its protein is CASTPGLAGGYNEQFF.

CDR3: CASRVDRGETQYF. The DNA of the CDR3 is TGTGCCAGCAGAGTTGACAGGGGAGAGACCCAGTACTTC. The V gene is TRBV2, the J gene TRBJ2-5; TRBD1 matches 8 bases. CDR3 length equals 13 residues. V lost 6 bases to trimming and J lost 4 bases; unmatched junction nucleotides: 4. Germline CDR1 reads SNHLY; CDR2 reads FYNNEI.

The V gene is TRBV28, the J gene TRBJ1-1; D may be TRBD1 (5 bases). Germline V gives CDR1 MDHEN, CDR2 SYDVKM. V was shortened by 11 bases and J by 1 base, with 20 bases between the two germline ends. The CDR3 consists of 15 residues. The CDR3 DNA sequence: TGTGCCTCCTCGGGGGGTGAGTTAGAGAACACTGAAGCTTTCTTT. Translation: CASSGGELENTEAFF.

This rearrangement joins TRBV11-2 to TRBJ2-5; 7 bases fit TRBD2. Unmatched junction bases numbered 6, after V lost 2 bases and J lost 3 bases. In germline, CDR1 is SGHAT, CDR2 FQNNGV. The CDR3 is 15 residues long. The CDR3 sequence: CASSLRPGGEETQYF. The CDR3 DNA is TGTGCCAGCAGCTTACGGCCTGGGGGGGAAGAGACCCAGTACTTC.

This clone was detected a few times. One end of the junction is discordant with germline, which a read error may explain. The rearrangement joins TRBV9 to TRBJ2-1; 11 bases match TRBD2. The CDR3 loop spans 20 amino acids. Germline CDR1 SGDLS, CDR2 YYNGEE. In DNA form, the CDR3 reads TGTGCCAGCAACGTATCCTACGGGACTAGCGGAGAGAACTCCTACAATGAGCAGTTCTTC. Its protein is CASNVSYGTSGENSYNEQFF.

The chain employs TRBV5-1 and TRBJ2-7; a weak D match, TRBD1 (5 bases). Trimming cost V 3 bases and J 0 bases, with 10 bases left between them. Germline CDR1 reads SGHRS; CDR2 reads YFSETQ. The CDR3 extends over 14 amino acids. The CDR3 region is CASSSRTPSYEQYF. The CDR3 DNA follows: TGCGCCAGCAGCTCCCGGACACCCTCCTACGAGCAGTACTTC.

The chain couples TRBV6-6 to TRBJ2-3; the D gene is possibly TRBD1 (5 bases). V lost 2 bases, J lost 4 bases, and 10 bases lay in between. CDR3 length: 14 amino acids. Germline V gene data show CDR1 as MNHNY and CDR2 as SVGAGI (reference sequence). The CDR3 region is CASSYQGMSDTQYF. CDR3 DNA: TGTGCCAGCAGTTACCAGGGAATGTCAGATACGCAGTATTTT.